The 21 T cell receptor beta chains presented below share a single source sample, sequenced in a study of shared clonotypes between healthy human individuals. The data were produced by immunoSEQ multiplex PCR, yet TCRdb's version contains in-frame clones alone and is incomplete. The repertoire holds roughly 1,500,000 clones, with 98% as singletons. The sequencing input was naive CD4+ T cells sorted from blood. The sample's subset: CD45RA+ positively selected. Source of these receptors: a man younger than 40 in good health.

The genes are TRBV7-3 and TRBJ2-4; D uncertain. The CDR3 has 15 residues. Germline V gene lookup returns CDR1 SGHTA and CDR2 FQGTGA. The germline V and J ends were trimmed by 6 bases and 2 bases, with 14 bases remaining between them. The CDR3, as DNA: TGTGCCAGCAGTCCCTTTAATGGCCCCAAAAACATTCAGTACTTC. It yields the protein CASSPFNGPKNIQYF.

This clone was recorded once. The rearrangement uses TRBV5-5 and TRBJ1-5, with D unresolved. Deletions cut 0 bases from V and 4 bases from J, with 8 bases between. The CDR3 has 14 residues. Germline V CDR1 and CDR2: SGHKS, YYEKEE (reference sequence). CDR3 nucleotide sequence: TGTGCCAGCAGCTTGGCGGTCCGGAATCAGCCCCAGCATTTT. Translating it yields CASSLAVRNQPQHF.

A remark on this clone: In the same sample, other DNA sequences code for this CDR3. The chain carries TRBV28 and TRBJ1-2; unclear D gene. This CDR3 contains 13 residues. Per germline, CDR1 MDHEN and CDR2 SYDVKM. Trimming left V 3 bases short and J 0 bases short, with 5 bases between. As DNA, the CDR3 is TGTGCCAGCAGTTTTTCCACTAACTATGGCTACACCTTC. It specifies CASSFSTNYGYTF.

The CDR3 loop is CASSVSRPGELFF. Here the CDR3 DNA reads TGTGCCAGCAGTGTTTCAAGGCCCGGGGAGCTGTTTTTT. The gene calls are TRBV2 and TRBJ2-2, with D uncertain. The CDR3 totals 13 residues. Germline assignment: CDR1 SNHLY and CDR2 FYNNEI. The germline V and J ends were trimmed by 4 bases and 6 bases, with 9 bases remaining between them. Full variable domain (missing parts from reference TRBV2 and TRBJ2-2): EPEVTQTPSHQVTQMGQEVILRCVPISNHLYFYWYRQILGQKVEFLVSFYNNEISEKSEIFDDQFSVERPDGSNFTLKIRSTKLEDSAMYFCASSVSRPGELFFGEGSRLTVL.

V is TRBV6-6 and J is TRBJ2-5, with D possibly being TRBD2 (5 bases). V was trimmed by 0 bases and J by 2 bases, leaving 13 bases between them. Germline CDR1 reads MNHNY; CDR2 reads SVGAGI (reference sequence). The CDR3 contains 16 residues. The CDR3 bases are TGTGCCAGCAGTTACTCGGCGGACTTAATTCAAGAGACCCAGTACTTC. Amino acid sequence: CASSYSADLIQETQYF.

This sequence joins TRBV29-1 and TRBJ1-3; D ambiguous. Trimming cost V 5 bases and J 3 bases, with 5 bases left between them. This CDR3 comprises 11 residues. The germline V gene encodes CDR1 SQVTM and CDR2 ANQGSEA. CDR3 in amino acids: CSVSGGNTIYF. In nucleotides, the CDR3 is TGCAGCGTTTCAGGTGGAAACACCATATATTTT.

The chain combines TRBV28 with TRBJ2-7; either TRBD1 or TRBD2 may fit D (5 bases each). The CDR3 length is 16 residues. The V end was cut by 7 bases, the J end by 1 base, with 20 bases between. CDR1 and CDR2 from the germline V gene are MDHEN and SYDVKM. The CDR3 here is CASNSRDRRPSYEQYF. CDR3 nucleotide sequence: TGTGCCAGCAATTCTCGGGACCGGCGACCATCCTACGAGCAGTACTTC. Full variable domain (missing parts from reference TRBV28 and TRBJ2-7): DVKVTQSSRYLVKRTGEKVFLECVQDMDHENMFWYRQDPGLGLRLIYFSYDVKMKEKGDIPEGYSVSREKKERFSLILESASTNQTSMYLCASNSRDRRPSYEQYFGPGTRLTVT.

The V and J genes are TRBV10-1 and TRBJ2-1; 9 nucleotides match TRBD1. Unmatched junction bases numbered 9, after V lost 6 bases and J lost 6 bases. Germline V gives CDR1 WNHNN, CDR2 SYGVQD (reference sequence). The CDR3 extends over 15 amino acids. CDR3 sequence (DNA): TGCGCCAGCAGAAAAGGACAGGGGACGGCCAATGAGCAGTTCTTC. It codes for CASRKGQGTANEQFF.

The J gene is TRBJ2-2, the V gene TRBV19; TRBD2 matches at 8 bases. The V and J ends lost 3 bases and 6 bases, in that order; junction bases with no gene match: 12. Germline V CDR1 and CDR2: LNHDA, SQIVND (reference sequence). The CDR3 runs to 17 residues. In DNA, the CDR3 is TGTGCCAGTAGTATTACCCCGGGACTAGTTATACCCGGGGAGCTGTTTTTT. Amino acid sequence: CASSITPGLVIPGELFF.

V and J are TRBV28 and TRBJ1-5; 8 bases align to TRBD1. V lost 3 bases, J lost 0 bases, and 13 bases stayed unmatched. CDR3 length: 19 amino acids. Germline V CDR1 and CDR2: MDHEN, SYDVKM. CDR3 sequence (DNA): TGTGCCAGCAGTTTGTATCCCCACGGACAGGGCCATAGCAATCAGCCCCAGCATTTT. This codes for CASSLYPHGQGHSNQPQHF.

This clone was counted once. Within the sample, other DNA sequences also encode this same CDR3. The CDR3 spells CASSLVGGNQPQHF. Here the CDR3 DNA reads TGTGCCAGCAGCTTAGTAGGGGGCAATCAGCCCCAGCATTTT. The J gene is TRBJ1-5, the V gene TRBV11-2; D may be TRBD1 (5 bases). Per the germline V gene, CDR1 is SGHAT and CDR2 is FQNNGV. V lost 1 base and J 2 bases, leaving 6 bases between the germline ends. The CDR3 runs 14 residues.

J is TRBJ1-2 and V is TRBV6-5; D gene unclear. Trimming pared 7 bases from V and 5 bases from J, leaving 14 bases between. The V gene's germline CDR1 is MNHEY and CDR2 SVGAGI. This CDR3 region has 13 residues. The CDR3 DNA is TGTGCCAGCACCGAACTAGGGAAGTATGGCTACACCTTC. Protein sequence: CASTELGKYGYTF.

The V call is TRBV28, the J call TRBJ1-1, with D tentatively TRBD1 (5 bases). Germline loops: CDR1 MDHEN, CDR2 SYDVKM. CDR3 size: 13 residues. Trimming removed 6 bases at V and 5 bases at J, with 13 bases between. For the CDR3, the DNA is TGTGCCAGCAGCACGGGGACTAGGACTGAAGCTTTCTTT. Its protein is CASSTGTRTEAFF.

On this clone: This CDR3 is also generated by other DNA sequences in the sample. The genes are TRBV5-1 and TRBJ2-7, with D perhaps being TRBD1 or TRBD2 (5 bases each). The V gene lost 5 bases and the J gene lost 0 bases, with 9 bases spanning the gap. Per the germline V gene, CDR1 is SGHRS and CDR2 is YFSETQ. This CDR3 has 13 amino acids. CDR3 DNA sequence: TGCGCCAGCAGGTCAGGGAGCTCCTACGAGCAGTACTTC. This sequence encodes CASRSGSSYEQYF. The whole variable domain, filled in from reference TRBV5-1 and TRBJ2-7, reads KAGVTQTPRYLIKTRGQQVTLSCSPISGHRSVSWYQQTPGQGLQFLFEYFSETQRNKGNFPGRFSGRQFSNSRSEMNVSTLELGDSALYLCASRSGSSYEQYFGPGTRLTVT.

V gene TRBV27 combines with J gene TRBJ2-5, with D uncertain. V lost 9 bases, J lost 0 bases, and 8 bases lay in between. The germline V gene encodes CDR1 MNHEY and CDR2 SMNVEV (reference sequence). The CDR3 consists of 12 residues. Here the CDR3 reads CASSNYQETQYF. The CDR3 coding sequence is TGTGCCAGTAGCAATTACCAAGAGACCCAGTACTTC.

The genes are TRBV10-3 and TRBJ1-1; D unresolved. The CDR3 is 13 amino acids. The germline V gene has CDR1 ENHRY and CDR2 SYGVKD. Trimming pared 2 bases from V and 0 bases from J, leaving 4 bases between. The CDR3: CAISEAMNTEAFF. The DNA for the CDR3 is TGTGCCATCAGTGAGGCCATGAACACTGAAGCTTTCTTT.

The chain links TRBV28 to TRBJ2-1; TRBD2 agrees at 10 bases. V trimming: 6 bases; J trimming: 9 bases; junction bases outside the gene matches: 2. The germline V gene encodes CDR1 MDHEN and CDR2 SYDVKM. The CDR3 has 12 amino acids. The CDR3 bases are TGTGCCAGCAGGGTAGCGGGAGGTGAGCAGTTCTTC. Protein sequence: CASRVAGGEQFF.

The chain employs TRBV2 and TRBJ2-3; D is possibly TRBD2 (5 bases). The germline V gene has CDR1 SNHLY and CDR2 FYNNEI. The CDR3 covers 11 residues. Trimming cost V 10 bases and J 7 bases, with 12 bases left between them. The CDR3 DNA is TGTGCCACATCTGGCGGGTATACGCAGTATTTT. Amino acids: CATSGGYTQYF.

The chain joins TRBV14 to TRBJ2-3, with D maybe TRBD1 (6 bases). V was shortened by 1 base and J by 6 bases, with 11 bases between the two germline ends. This CDR3 has 14 amino acids. Germline V gene data show CDR1 as SGHDN and CDR2 as FVKESK. Here the CDR3 reads CASSQGGPTDTQYF. The CDR3 nucleotides are TGTGCCAGCAGCCAAGGGGGGCCCACGGATACGCAGTATTTT.

The CDR3 region has the DNA TGTGCCAGCAGCTTGGAGAAGAGGATAGAGGAAAAACTGTTTTTT. It yields the protein CASSLEKRIEEKLFF. The chain combines TRBV5-6 with TRBJ1-4, with D uncertain. Per the germline V gene, CDR1 is SGHDT and CDR2 is YYEEEE. CDR3 size: 15 residues. V shed 0 bases and J shed 8 bases, with 14 bases lying between them.

Comments on this clone: This specimen includes other DNA sequences encoding the same CDR3. This chain uses TRBV19 with TRBJ2-3; D is uncertain. The length of the CDR3 is 14 residues. Trimming shortened V by 0 bases and J by 3 bases, and 7 bases separated the two germline ends. Germline loops: CDR1 LNHDA, CDR2 SQIVND (reference sequence). The CDR3 DNA is TGTGCCAGTAGTATAGATCACGGGACAGATACGCAGTATTTT. Translation gives CASSIDHGTDTQYF.